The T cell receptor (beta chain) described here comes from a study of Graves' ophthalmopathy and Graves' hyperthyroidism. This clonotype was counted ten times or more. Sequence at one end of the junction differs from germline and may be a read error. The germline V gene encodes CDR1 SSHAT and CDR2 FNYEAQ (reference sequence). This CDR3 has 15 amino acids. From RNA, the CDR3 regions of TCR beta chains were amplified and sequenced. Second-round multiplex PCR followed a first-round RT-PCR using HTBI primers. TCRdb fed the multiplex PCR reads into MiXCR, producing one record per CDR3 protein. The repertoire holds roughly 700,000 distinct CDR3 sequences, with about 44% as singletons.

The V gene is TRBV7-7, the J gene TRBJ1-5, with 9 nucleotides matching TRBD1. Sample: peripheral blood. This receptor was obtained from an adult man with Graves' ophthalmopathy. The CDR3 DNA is TGTGCTAGCAGCTTTTTAGACAGGGGGAATCAGCCCCAGCATTTT. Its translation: CASSFLDRGNQPQHF. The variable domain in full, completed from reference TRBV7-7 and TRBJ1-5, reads GAGVSQSPRYKVTKRGQDVTLRCDPISSHATLYWYQQALGQGPEFLTYFNYEAQPDKSGLPSDRFSAERPEGSISTLTIQRTEQRDSAMYRCASSFLDRGNQPQHFGDGTRLSIL.